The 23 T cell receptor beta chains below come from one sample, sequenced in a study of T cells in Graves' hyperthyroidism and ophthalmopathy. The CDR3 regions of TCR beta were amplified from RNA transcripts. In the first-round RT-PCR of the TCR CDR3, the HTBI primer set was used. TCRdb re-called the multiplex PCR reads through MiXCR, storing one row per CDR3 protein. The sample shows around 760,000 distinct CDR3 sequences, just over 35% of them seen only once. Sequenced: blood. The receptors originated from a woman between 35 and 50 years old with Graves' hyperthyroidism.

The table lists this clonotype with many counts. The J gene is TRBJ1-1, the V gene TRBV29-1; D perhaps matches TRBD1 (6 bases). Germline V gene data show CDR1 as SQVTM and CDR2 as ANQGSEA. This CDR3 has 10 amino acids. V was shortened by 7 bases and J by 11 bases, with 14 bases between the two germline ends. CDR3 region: CSAGEGEAFF. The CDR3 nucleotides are TGCAGCGCCGGAGAGGGGGAGGCTTTCTTT.

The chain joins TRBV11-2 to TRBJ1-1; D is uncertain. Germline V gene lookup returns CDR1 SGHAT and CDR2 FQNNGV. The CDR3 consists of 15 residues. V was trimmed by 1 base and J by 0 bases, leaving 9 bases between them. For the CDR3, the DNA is TGTGCCAGCAGCTTAGGTATAGACATGAACACTGAAGCTTTCTTT. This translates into CASSLGIDMNTEAFF.

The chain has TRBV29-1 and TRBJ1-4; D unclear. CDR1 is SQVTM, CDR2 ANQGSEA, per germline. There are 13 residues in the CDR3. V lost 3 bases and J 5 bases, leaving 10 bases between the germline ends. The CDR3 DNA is TGCAGCGTTGACGACGGGATCAATGAAAAACTGTTTTTT. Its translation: CSVDDGINEKLFF.

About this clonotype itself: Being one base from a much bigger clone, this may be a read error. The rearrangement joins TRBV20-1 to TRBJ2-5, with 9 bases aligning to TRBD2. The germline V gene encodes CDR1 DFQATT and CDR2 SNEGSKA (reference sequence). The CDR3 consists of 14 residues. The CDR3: CCARATSGPETQYF. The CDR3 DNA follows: TGCTGTGCTAGAGCGACTAGCGGTCCAGAGACCCAGTACTTC.

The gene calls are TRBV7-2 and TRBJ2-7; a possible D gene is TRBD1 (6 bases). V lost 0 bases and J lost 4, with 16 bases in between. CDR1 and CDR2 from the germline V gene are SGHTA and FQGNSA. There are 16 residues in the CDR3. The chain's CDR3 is CASSLASFGQIYEQYF. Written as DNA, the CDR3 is TGTGCCAGCAGCTTAGCAAGTTTCGGACAGATATACGAGCAGTACTTC.

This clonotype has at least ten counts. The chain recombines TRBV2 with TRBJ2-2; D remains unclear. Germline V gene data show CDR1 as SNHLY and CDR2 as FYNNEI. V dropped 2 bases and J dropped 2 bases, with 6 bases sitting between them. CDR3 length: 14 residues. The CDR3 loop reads CASSESPNTGELFF. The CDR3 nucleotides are TGTGCCAGCAGTGAATCACCTAACACCGGGGAGCTGTTTTTT.

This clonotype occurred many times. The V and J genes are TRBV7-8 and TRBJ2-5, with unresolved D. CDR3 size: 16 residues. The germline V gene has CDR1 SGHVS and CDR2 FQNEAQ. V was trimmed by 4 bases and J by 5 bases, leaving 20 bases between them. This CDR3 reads CASSSFDGLVGETQYF. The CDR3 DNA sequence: TGTGCCAGCAGCTCCTTCGACGGGCTAGTAGGGGAGACCCAGTACTTC. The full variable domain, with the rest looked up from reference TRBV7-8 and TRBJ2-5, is GAGVSQSPRYKVAKRGQDVALRCDPISGHVSLFWYQQALGQGPEFLTYFQNEAQLDKSGLPSDRFFAERPEGSVSTLKIQRTQQEDSAVYLCASSSFDGLVGETQYFGPGTRLLVL.

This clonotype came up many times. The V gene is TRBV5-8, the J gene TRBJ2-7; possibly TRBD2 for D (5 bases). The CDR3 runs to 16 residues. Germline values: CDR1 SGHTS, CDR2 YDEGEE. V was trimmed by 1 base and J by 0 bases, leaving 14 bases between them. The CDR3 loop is CASSLSGRSSSYEQYF. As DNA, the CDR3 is TGTGCCAGCAGCTTGAGTGGGAGATCCAGCTCCTACGAGCAGTACTTC.

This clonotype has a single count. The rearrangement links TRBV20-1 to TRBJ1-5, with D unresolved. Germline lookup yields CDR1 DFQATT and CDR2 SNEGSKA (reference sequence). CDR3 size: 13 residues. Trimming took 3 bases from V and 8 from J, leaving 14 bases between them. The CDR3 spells CSARDSLEEPQHF. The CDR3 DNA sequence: TGCAGTGCTAGGGACTCCCTGGAAGAGCCCCAGCATTTT.

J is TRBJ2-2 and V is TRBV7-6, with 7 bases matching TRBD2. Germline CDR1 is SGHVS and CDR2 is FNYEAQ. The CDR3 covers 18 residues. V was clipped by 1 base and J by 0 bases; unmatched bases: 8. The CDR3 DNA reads TGTGCCAGCAGCTTAGGGTCCAGCGGGGCCACGAACACCGGGGAGCTGTTTTTT. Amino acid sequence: CASSLGSSGATNTGELFF. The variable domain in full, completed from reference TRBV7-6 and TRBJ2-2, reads GAGVSQSPRYKVTKRGQDVALRCDPISGHVSLYWYRQALGQGPEFLTYFNYEAQQDKSGLPNDRFSAERPEGSISTLTIQRTEQRDSAMYRCASSLGSSGATNTGELFFGEGSRLTVL.

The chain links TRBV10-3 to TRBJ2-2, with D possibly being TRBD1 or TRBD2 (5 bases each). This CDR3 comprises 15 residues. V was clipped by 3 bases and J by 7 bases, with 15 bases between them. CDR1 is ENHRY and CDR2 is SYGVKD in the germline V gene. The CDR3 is CAISEGRDGDGELFF. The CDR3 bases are TGTGCCATCAGTGAAGGCAGGGACGGGGACGGGGAGCTGTTTTTT.

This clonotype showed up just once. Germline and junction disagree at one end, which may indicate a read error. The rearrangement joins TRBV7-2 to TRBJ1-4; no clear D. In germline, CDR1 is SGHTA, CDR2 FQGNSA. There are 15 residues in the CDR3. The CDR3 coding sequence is TGCGCCAGCAGCGTAAGCGGAGGGAGGGCTGAAAAACTGTTTTTT. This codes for CASSVSGGRAEKLFF.

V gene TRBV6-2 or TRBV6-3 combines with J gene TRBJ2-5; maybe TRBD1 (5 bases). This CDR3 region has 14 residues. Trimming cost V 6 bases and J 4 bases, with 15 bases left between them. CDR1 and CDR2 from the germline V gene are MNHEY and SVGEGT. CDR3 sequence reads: CASSQPPGSETQYF. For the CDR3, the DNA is TGTGCCAGCAGCCAACCCCCAGGGTCAGAGACCCAGTACTTC.

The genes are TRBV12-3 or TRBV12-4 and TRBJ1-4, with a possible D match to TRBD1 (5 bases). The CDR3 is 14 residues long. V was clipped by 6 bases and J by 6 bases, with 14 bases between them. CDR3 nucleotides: TGTGCCAGCAGGTCAGGGTTTGAGGATGAAAAACTGTTTTTT. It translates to CASRSGFEDEKLFF.

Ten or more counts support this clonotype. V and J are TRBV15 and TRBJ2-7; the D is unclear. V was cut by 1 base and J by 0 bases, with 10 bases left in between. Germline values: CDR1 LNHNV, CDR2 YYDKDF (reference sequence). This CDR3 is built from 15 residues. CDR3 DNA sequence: TGTGCCACCAGCAGAGGTAGATTTTCCTCCTACGAGCAGTACTTC. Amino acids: CATSRGRFSSYEQYF.

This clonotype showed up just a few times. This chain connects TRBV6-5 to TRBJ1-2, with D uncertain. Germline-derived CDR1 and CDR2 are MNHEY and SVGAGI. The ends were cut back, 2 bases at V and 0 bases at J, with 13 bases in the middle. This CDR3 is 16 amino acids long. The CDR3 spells CASSYDGLEANYGYTF. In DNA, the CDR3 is TGTGCCAGCAGTTACGACGGATTAGAAGCTAACTATGGCTACACCTTC.

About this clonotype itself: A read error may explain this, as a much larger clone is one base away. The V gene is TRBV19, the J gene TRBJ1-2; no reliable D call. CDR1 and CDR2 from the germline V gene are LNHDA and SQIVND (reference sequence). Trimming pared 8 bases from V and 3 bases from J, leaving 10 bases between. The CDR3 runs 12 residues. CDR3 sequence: CASRSPDYGYTF. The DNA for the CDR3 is TGTGCCAGTCGCAGTCCTGACTATGGCTACACCTTC.

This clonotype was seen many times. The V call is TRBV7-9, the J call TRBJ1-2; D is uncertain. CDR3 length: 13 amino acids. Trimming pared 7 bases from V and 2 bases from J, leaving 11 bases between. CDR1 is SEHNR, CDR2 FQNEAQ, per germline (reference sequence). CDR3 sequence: CASNFDGNYGYTF. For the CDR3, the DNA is TGTGCCAGCAACTTCGACGGGAACTATGGCTACACCTTC.

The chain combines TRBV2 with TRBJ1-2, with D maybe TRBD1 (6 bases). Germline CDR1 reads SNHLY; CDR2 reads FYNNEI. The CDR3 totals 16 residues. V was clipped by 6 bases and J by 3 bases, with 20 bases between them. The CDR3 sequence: CASSHSGALRDYGYTF. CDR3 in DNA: TGTGCCAGCAGCCACTCGGGGGCCCTTCGGGACTATGGCTACACCTTC.

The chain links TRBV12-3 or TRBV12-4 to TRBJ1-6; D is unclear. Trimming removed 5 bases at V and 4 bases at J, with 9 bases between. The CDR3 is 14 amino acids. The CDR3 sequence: CASSPQTYNSPLHF. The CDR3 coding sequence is TGTGCCAGCAGTCCCCAAACTTATAATTCACCCCTCCACTTT.

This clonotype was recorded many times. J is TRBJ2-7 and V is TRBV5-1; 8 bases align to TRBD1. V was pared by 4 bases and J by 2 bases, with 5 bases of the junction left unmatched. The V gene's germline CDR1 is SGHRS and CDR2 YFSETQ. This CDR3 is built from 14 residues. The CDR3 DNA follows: TGCGCCAGCAGCCTGGACAGGGACACCTACGAGCAGTACTTC. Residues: CASSLDRDTYEQYF.

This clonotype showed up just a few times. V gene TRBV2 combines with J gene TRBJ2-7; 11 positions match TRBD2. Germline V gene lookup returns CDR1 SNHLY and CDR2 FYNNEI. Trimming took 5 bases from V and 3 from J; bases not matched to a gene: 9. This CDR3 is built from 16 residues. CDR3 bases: TGTGCCAGCAGTTCCCGTCCGGGGACTAGCGGCTACGAGCAGTACTTC. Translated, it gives CASSSRPGTSGYEQYF.

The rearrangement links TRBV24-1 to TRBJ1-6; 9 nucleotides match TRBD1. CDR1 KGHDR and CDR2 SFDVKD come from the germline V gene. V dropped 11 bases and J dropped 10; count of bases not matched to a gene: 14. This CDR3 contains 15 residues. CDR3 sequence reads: CASGLEGTGNSPLHF. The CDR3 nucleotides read TGTGCCAGCGGCCTGGAGGGGACAGGGAACTCACCCCTCCACTTT.